This T cell receptor (beta chain) stems from a study of T cells in Graves' hyperthyroidism and ophthalmopathy. Regarding the study as a whole: Ophthalmopathy was told apart from stable hyperthyroidism by a 13 V-J model. Blood also contained most expanded thyroid clonotypes above 0.001.

RNA transcripts yielded amplified TCR beta CDR3 regions. Initially, a first-round RT-PCR of the TCR CDR3 employed the HTBI primer set. TCRdb reanalysed the multiplex PCR reads using MiXCR and keeps one entry per CDR3 protein. The sample has fewer than 400,000 distinct CDR3 sequences; more than 20% are singletons. This clonotype was seen repeatedly, ten times or more. The antigen remains unidentified. The sequenced material came from blood. The receptor's source is a man aged 45 to 65 with Graves' hyperthyroidism.

The CDR3 DNA is TGTGCCAGCTCACCACTTCCTAGCGGGAGAGACAATGAGCAGTTCTTC. Its translation is CASSPLPSGRDNEQFF. The chain uses TRBV18 and TRBJ2-1; TRBD2 aligns across 10 bases. Trimming at V came to 1 base and at J to 5 bases, leaving 5 bases not matched to a gene. The CDR3 totals 16 residues. The germline gives CDR1 KGHSH, CDR2 LQKENI. The full variable domain, its missing parts supplied by reference TRBV18 and TRBJ2-1, is NAGVMQNPRHLVRRRGQEARLRCSPMKGHSHVYWYRQLPEEGLKFMVYLQKENIIDESGMPKERFSAEFPKEGPSILRIQQVVRGDSAAYFCASSPLPSGRDNEQFFGPGTRLTVL.